Listed below are T cell receptor beta chains from one sample, sequenced in a study of blood T cell repertoires in COVID-19. The table came from immunoSEQ multiplex PCR; TCRdb's copy has only in-frame clones and leaves some out. The table includes some 330,000 clones, about 89% detected once. The source material was PBMCs or T cells enriched from blood (not recorded which). The origin of the receptors is a man aged 40-49 years in a cohort exposed to, infected with or recovered from COVID-19 (not recorded which). CDR3s include the opening cysteine and the closing phenylalanine or tryptophan. Each record gives: V gene, D gene, clone size, J gene, CDR3 DNA, CDR3 protein. D genes are given only for firm matches. Where a row states a size, it is once, few, many or the class of an expanded clone; other rows omit it.

>TRBV5-1|TRBD2|-|TRBJ2-3
TGCGCCAGCAGCTGGACTAGCGGGAGTCGAGATACGCAGTATTTT
CASSWTSGSRDTQYF
>TRBV3-1/TRBV3-2|TRBD1|-|TRBJ2-3
TGTGCCAGCAGCCAAAATACAGGGGTGGGCACAGATACGCAGTATTTT
CASSQNTGVGTDTQYF
>TRBV7-8|TRBD2|-|TRBJ2-3
TGTGCCAGCAGCCGTTGGACTAGCGGGAGGGCAGATACGCAGTATTTT
CASSRWTSGRADTQYF
>TRBV24-1|-|-|TRBJ1-4
TGTGCCACCAGTGATCAGGGGGAAAAACTGTTTTTT
CATSDQGEKLFF
>TRBV5-1|TRBD1|-|TRBJ1-4
TGCGCCAGCAGCTCGGAAGGGACAGCAACTAATGAAAAACTGTTTTTT
CASSSEGTATNEKLFF
>TRBV3-1/TRBV3-2|TRBD2|-|TRBJ2-4
TGTGCCAGCAGCCAAGATGTGTCTAGCGGCTACATTCAGTACTTC
CASSQDVSSGYIQYF
>TRBV27|TRBD1|-|TRBJ2-1
TGTGCCAGCAGTTTCTCGACAGGGGTGCCCTACAATGAGCAGTTCTTC
CASSFSTGVPYNEQFF
>TRBV7-8|TRBD1|-|TRBJ1-6
TGTGCCAGCAACGACAGGGGGAATTCACCCCTCCACTTT
CASNDRGNSPLHF
>TRBV5-1|TRBD2|-|TRBJ2-3
TGCGCCAGCAGCCCCCGGACTAGCGGGAGTGTAGTAACAGATACGCAGTATTTT
CASSPRTSGSVVTDTQYF
>TRBV28|-|-|TRBJ2-6
TGTGCCAGCAGTTTGGCGGGACTCACTTCCGTCCTGACTTTC
CASSLAGLTSVLTF
>TRBV27|TRBD1|-|TRBJ1-2
TGTGCCAGCAGTCCACGGGACAGGGGGGAATATGGCTACACCTTC
CASSPRDRGEYGYTF
>TRBV28|TRBD2|-|TRBJ2-3
TGTGCCAGCAGTCCAGCGGGAGCCACAGATACGCAGTATTTT
CASSPAGATDTQYF
>TRBV28|-|-|TRBJ2-7
TGTGCCAGCAGTTTACCGATAACCGGGATTTCGACCTACGAGCAGTACTTC
CASSLPITGISTYEQYF
>TRBV19|-|-|TRBJ2-3
TGTGCCAGTAGTATAGTCAGGGGCACAGATACGCAGTATTTT
CASSIVRGTDTQYF
>TRBV7-8|-|once|TRBJ2-7
TGTGCCAGCAGCTTAGGGAGCGGCTCCTACGAGCAGTACTTC
CASSLGSGSYEQYF
>TRBV29-1|TRBD1|-|TRBJ2-1
TGCAGCGTTGGGTTAGGGGGCCTGAGCTCCTACAATGAGCAGTTCTTC
CSVGLGGLSSYNEQFF